A single T cell receptor beta chain is shown here with its context. The sample belongs to a study of CD8 T cells in ankylosing spondylitis. Each CDR3 protein is one row after TCRdb ran MiXCR on the 5' RACE reads. The top ten clones hold approximately 13% of a sample with around 120,000 distinct CDR3 sequences, less than 25% of them seen once. Germline V gene lookup returns CDR1 DFQATT and CDR2 SNEGSKA (reference sequence). V shed 5 bases and J 6 bases; nucleotides not matched to a gene: 9. CDR3 length: 13 amino acids. The chain couples TRBV20-1 to TRBJ1-2; TRBD1 matches at 7 bases. This TCR was sampled from a male donor with ankylosing spondylitis. Sequences were obtained from synovial fluid, either unsorted or a sorted T cell fraction (not recorded which). The CDR3: CSARTGKTNGYTF. CDR3 in DNA: TGCAGTGCTCGGACAGGAAAGACGAATGGCTACACCTTC.